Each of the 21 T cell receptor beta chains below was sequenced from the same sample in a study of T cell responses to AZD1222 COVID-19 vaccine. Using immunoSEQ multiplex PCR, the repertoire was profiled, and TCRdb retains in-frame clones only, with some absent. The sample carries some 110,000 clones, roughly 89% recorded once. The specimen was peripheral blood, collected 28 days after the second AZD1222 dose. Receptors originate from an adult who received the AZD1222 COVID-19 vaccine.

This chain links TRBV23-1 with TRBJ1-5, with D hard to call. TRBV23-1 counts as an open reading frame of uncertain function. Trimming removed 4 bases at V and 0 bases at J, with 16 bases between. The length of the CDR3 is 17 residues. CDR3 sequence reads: CASSPARSYNSNQPQHF. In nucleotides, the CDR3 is TGCGCCAGCAGTCCTGCCAGGTCGTATAATAGCAATCAGCCCCAGCATTTT.

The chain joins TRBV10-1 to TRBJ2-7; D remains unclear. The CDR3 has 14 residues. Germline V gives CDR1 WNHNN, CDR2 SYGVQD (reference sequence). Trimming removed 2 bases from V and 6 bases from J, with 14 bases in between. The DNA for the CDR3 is TGCGCCAGCAGTGAGAGGCCCTCGCGCGGCGAGCAGTACTTC. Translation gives CASSERPSRGEQYF.

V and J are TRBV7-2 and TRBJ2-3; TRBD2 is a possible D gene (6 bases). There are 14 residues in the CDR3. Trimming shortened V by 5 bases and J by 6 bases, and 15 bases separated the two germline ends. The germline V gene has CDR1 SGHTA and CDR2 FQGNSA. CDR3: CASSPPTSPDTQYF. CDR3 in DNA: TGTGCCAGCAGCCCCCCCACTAGCCCCGATACGCAGTATTTT.

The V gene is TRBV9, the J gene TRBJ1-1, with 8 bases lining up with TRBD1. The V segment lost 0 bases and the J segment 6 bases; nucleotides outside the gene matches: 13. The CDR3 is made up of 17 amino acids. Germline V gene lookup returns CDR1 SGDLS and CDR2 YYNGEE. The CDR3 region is CASSVVDRGLVLPEAFF. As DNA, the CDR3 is TGTGCCAGCAGCGTAGTAGACAGGGGCCTAGTTCTCCCTGAAGCTTTCTTT.

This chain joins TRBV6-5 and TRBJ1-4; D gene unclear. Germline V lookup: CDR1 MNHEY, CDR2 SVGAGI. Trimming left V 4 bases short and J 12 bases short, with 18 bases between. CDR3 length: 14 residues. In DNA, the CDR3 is TGTGCCAGCAGTTCTGGCCCGGCTGGGAAGCAACTGTTTTTT. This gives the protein CASSSGPAGKQLFF.

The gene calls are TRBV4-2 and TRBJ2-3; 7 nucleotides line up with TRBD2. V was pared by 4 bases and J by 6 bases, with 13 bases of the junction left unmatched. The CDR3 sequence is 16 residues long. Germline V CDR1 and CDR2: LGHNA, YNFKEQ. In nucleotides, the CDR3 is TGTGCCAGCAGCCCAACTTTTAGCGGGTTAGGGGATACGCAGTATTTT. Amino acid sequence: CASSPTFSGLGDTQYF.

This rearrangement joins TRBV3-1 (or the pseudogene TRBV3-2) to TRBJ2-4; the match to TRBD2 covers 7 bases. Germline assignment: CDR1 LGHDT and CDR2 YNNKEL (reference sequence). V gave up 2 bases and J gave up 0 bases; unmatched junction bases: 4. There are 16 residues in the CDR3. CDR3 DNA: TGTGCCAGCAGCCAATGGGGGGGACTAGCCAAAAACATTCAGTACTTC. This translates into CASSQWGGLAKNIQYF.

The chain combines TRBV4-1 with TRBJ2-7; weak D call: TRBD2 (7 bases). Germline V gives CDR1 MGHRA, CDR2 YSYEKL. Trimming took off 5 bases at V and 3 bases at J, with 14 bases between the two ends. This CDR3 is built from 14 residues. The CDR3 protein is CASSSRGGDYEQYF. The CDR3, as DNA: TGCGCCAGCAGCAGTAGGGGGGGAGACTACGAGCAGTACTTC.

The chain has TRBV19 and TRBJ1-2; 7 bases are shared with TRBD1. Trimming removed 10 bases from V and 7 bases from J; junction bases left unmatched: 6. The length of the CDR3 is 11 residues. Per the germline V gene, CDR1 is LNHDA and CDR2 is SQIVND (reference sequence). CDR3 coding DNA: TGTGCCACCTCAAGGGGGCTTGGCTACACCTTC. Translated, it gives CATSRGLGYTF.

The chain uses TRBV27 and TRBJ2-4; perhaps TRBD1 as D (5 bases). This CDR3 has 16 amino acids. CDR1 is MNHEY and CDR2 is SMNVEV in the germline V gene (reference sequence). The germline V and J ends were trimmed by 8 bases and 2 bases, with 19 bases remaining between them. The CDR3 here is CASGKKGWWTKNIQYF. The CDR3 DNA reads TGTGCCAGCGGGAAGAAGGGGTGGTGGACCAAAAACATTCAGTACTTC.

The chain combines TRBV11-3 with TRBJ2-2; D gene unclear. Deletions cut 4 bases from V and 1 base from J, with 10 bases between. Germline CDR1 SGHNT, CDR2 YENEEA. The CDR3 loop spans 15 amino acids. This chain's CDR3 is CASSSYWENTGELFF. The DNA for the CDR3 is TGTGCCAGCAGCTCTTATTGGGAGAACACCGGGGAGCTGTTTTTT.

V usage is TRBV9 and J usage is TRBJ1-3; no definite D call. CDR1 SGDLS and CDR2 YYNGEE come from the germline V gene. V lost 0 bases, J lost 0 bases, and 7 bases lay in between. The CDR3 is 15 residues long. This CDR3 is CASSVDFSSGNTIYF. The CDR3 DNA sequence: TGTGCCAGCAGCGTAGACTTTAGCTCTGGAAACACCATATATTTT.

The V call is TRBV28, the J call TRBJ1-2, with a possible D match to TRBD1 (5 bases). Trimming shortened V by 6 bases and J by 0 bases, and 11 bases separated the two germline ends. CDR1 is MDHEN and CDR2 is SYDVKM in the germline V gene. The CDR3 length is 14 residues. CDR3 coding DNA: TGTGCCAGCAGCCCTCCGGGGCCTAACTATGGCTACACCTTC. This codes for CASSPPGPNYGYTF.

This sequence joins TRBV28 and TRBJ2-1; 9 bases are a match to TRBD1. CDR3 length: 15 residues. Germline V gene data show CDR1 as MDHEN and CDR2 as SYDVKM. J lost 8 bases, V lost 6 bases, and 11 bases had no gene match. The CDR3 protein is CASSSVGTGNHEQFF. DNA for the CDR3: TGTGCCAGCAGCTCAGTGGGGACAGGGAATCATGAGCAGTTCTTC.

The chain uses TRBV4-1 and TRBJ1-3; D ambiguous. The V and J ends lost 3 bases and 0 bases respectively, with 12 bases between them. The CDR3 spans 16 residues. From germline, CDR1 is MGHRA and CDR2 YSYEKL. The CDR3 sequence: CASSQQVLNSGNTIYF. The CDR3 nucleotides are TGCGCCAGCAGCCAGCAGGTTCTCAACTCTGGAAACACCATATATTTT.

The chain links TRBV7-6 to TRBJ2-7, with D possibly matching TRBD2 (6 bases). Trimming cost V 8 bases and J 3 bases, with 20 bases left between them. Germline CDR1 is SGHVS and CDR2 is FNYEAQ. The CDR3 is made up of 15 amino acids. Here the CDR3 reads CASAWLRGRHYEQYF. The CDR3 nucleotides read TGTGCCAGCGCCTGGCTACGGGGGAGACACTACGAGCAGTACTTC.

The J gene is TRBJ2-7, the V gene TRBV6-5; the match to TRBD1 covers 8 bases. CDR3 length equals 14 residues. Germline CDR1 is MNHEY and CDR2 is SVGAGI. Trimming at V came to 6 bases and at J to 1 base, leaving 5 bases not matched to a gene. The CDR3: CASRLDRDSYEQYF. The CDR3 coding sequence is TGTGCCAGCAGGCTGGACAGGGATTCCTACGAGCAGTACTTC.

The chain's CDR3 is CASSRGSGANVLTF. For the CDR3, the DNA is TGTGCCAGCAGCAGGGGTTCTGGGGCCAACGTCCTGACTTTC. V gene TRBV5-6 combines with J gene TRBJ2-6; tentative D call: TRBD1 (5 bases). Germline CDR1 SGHDT, CDR2 YYEEEE. V was cut by 4 bases and J by 1 base, with 6 bases left in between. The CDR3 has 14 residues.

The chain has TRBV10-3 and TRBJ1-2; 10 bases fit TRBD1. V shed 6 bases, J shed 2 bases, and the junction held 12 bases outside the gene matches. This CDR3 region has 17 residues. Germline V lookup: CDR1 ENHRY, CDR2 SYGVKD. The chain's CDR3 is CAIRGRQGAKENYGYTF. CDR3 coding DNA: TGTGCCATCAGGGGTCGACAGGGGGCGAAGGAGAACTATGGCTACACCTTC.

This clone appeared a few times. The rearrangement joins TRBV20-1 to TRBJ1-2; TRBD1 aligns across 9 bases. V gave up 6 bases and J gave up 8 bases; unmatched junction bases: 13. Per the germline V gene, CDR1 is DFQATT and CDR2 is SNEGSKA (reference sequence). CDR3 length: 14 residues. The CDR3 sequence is CSASVTGGRLGYTF. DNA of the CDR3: TGCAGTGCAAGTGTCACAGGGGGCCGCCTCGGCTACACCTTC.

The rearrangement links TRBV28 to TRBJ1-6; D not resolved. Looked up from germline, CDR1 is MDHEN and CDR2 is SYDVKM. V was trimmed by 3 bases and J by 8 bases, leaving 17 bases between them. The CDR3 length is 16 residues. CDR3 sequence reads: CASSFFGLWAYSPLHF. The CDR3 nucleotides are TGTGCCAGCAGTTTTTTCGGTTTATGGGCTTATTCACCCCTCCACTTT.